These 14 T cell receptor beta chains were all obtained from the same sample, sequenced in a study of control samples from healthy donors and cancer patients. The data were produced by immunoSEQ multiplex PCR, yet TCRdb's version contains in-frame clones alone and is incomplete. This table has 40,000 to 55,000 clones, roughly 90% appearing once. The sequenced material came from PBMCs. The receptors were sampled from a man between 35 and 55 years old with colorectal cancer.

The rearrangement links TRBV4-1 to TRBJ1-1, with a possible D match to TRBD1 (5 bases). V was cut by 0 bases and J by 11 bases, with 16 bases left in between. Looked up from germline, CDR1 is MGHRA and CDR2 is YSYEKL. The CDR3 covers 14 residues. CDR3 amino acids: CASSQDPGTISAFF. The CDR3 DNA reads TGCGCCAGCAGCCAAGACCCGGGGACGATTTCGGCTTTCTTT.

The genes are TRBV19 and TRBJ2-1, with D perhaps TRBD1 (5 bases). Germline V CDR1 and CDR2: LNHDA, SQIVND (reference sequence). V was shortened by 4 bases and J by 12 bases, with 13 bases between the two germline ends. This CDR3 region has 12 residues. In DNA form, the CDR3 reads TGTGCCAGTAGTAACTCCCGACAGCCGCAGTTCTTC. Translating it yields CASSNSRQPQFF.

The V gene is TRBV12-3 or TRBV12-4, the J gene TRBJ1-5; D is uncertain. The CDR3 is made up of 12 amino acids. Trimming left V 6 bases short and J 0 bases short, with 3 bases between. CDR3 bases: TGTGCCAGCAGCCCTAGCAATCAGCCCCAGCATTTT. This codes for CASSPSNQPQHF.

The chain combines TRBV6-5 with TRBJ2-1, with a possible D match to TRBD2 (5 bases). This CDR3 region has 12 residues. The germline V gene encodes CDR1 MNHEY and CDR2 SVGAGI. Trimming cost V 6 bases and J 10 bases, with 13 bases left between them. DNA for the CDR3: TGTGCCAGCAGATCCGGACTGGGCGAGCAGTTCTTC. It translates to CASRSGLGEQFF.

The chain couples TRBV4-1 to TRBJ2-2, with 12 nucleotides matching TRBD2. V lost 3 bases, J lost 5 bases, and 13 bases stayed unmatched. From germline, CDR1 is MGHRA and CDR2 YSYEKL. The CDR3 contains 19 residues. The CDR3 sequence: CASSHATSLAGGLTGELFF. DNA of the CDR3: TGCGCCAGCAGCCACGCCACCTCGCTAGCGGGAGGGCTAACCGGGGAGCTGTTTTTT.

This chain uses TRBV9 with TRBJ2-7; perhaps D is TRBD1 or TRBD2 (5 bases each). The CDR3 sequence is 14 residues long. CDR1 and CDR2 from the germline V gene are SGDLS and YYNGEE. Trimming cost V 0 bases and J 4 bases, with 11 bases left between them. Written as DNA, the CDR3 is TGTGCCAGCAGCGTAGGGGGGTCCAGATACGAGCAGTACTTC. This sequence encodes CASSVGGSRYEQYF.

The chain links TRBV27 to TRBJ2-7, with 10 positions matching TRBD1. Germline V gene sequence: CDR1 MNHEY, CDR2 SMNVEV (reference sequence). V was clipped by 6 bases and J by 0 bases; unmatched bases: 5. CDR3 length equals 15 residues. CDR3 bases: TGTGCCAGCAGACCCGGGACAGGGGTCTCCTACGAGCAGTACTTC. This translates into CASRPGTGVSYEQYF.

The genes are TRBV6-5 and TRBJ1-1; D possibly corresponds to TRBD1 (5 bases). V was pared by 0 bases and J by 10 bases, with 18 bases between. CDR1 is MNHEY and CDR2 is SVGAGI in the germline V gene. This CDR3 comprises 15 residues. The CDR3: CASSYSPGSPVGAFF. CDR3 bases: TGTGCCAGCAGTTACTCGCCAGGGAGTCCGGTGGGAGCTTTCTTT.

This chain connects TRBV11-2 to TRBJ2-1; 9 positions match TRBD2. There are 15 residues in the CDR3. The V and J ends lost 4 bases and 3 bases, in that order; junction bases with no gene match: 4. Germline V gene sequence: CDR1 SGHAT, CDR2 FQNNGV. CDR3 bases: TGTGCCAGCAGCTCAGCAGCGGGAGGCTACAATGAGCAGTTCTTC. Translating gives CASSSAAGGYNEQFF.

The rearrangement joins TRBV11-3 to TRBJ2-1; a weak D match, TRBD1 (7 bases). Trimming cost V 5 bases and J 7 bases, with 12 bases left between them. Per germline, CDR1 SGHNT and CDR2 YENEEA. CDR3 length equals 13 residues. The CDR3: CASSPRGDNEQFF. Written as DNA, the CDR3 is TGTGCCAGCAGCCCCAGGGGGGATAATGAGCAGTTCTTC. The full variable domain, its missing parts supplied by reference TRBV11-3 and TRBJ2-1, is EAGVVQSPRYKIIEKKQPVAFWCNPISGHNTLYWYLQNLGQGPELLIRYENEEAVDDSQLPKDRFSAERLKGVDSTLKIQPAELGDSAVYLCASSPRGDNEQFFGPGTRLTVL.

This clone has a handful of counts. The chain joins TRBV28 to TRBJ1-1, with D possibly TRBD1 on 6 matching bases. The CDR3 sequence is 17 residues long. Germline V gene data show CDR1 as MDHEN and CDR2 as SYDVKM. Trimming removed 5 bases at V and 0 bases at J, with 19 bases between. Here the CDR3 DNA reads TGTGCCAGCAGTCGCCCGGGGGGGCAGGTGATGAACACTGAAGCTTTCTTT. This gives the protein CASSRPGGQVMNTEAFF.

The V call is TRBV28, the J call TRBJ1-5; no firm D call. Per the germline V gene, CDR1 is MDHEN and CDR2 is SYDVKM. CDR3 size: 14 residues. Trimming pared 2 bases from V and 7 bases from J, leaving 12 bases between. The CDR3 loop is CASSLNPGGQPQHF. CDR3 nucleotide sequence: TGTGCCAGCAGTTTAAACCCTGGCGGACAGCCCCAGCATTTT.

The rearrangement links TRBV28 to TRBJ2-7, with D maybe TRBD2 (6 bases). CDR1 is MDHEN and CDR2 is SYDVKM in the germline V gene. Deletions cut 4 bases from V and 6 bases from J, with 19 bases between. This CDR3 comprises 15 residues. The CDR3 here is CASSYGPSGVREQYF. The CDR3 DNA reads as TGTGCCAGCAGTTATGGACCCTCGGGGGTTCGCGAGCAGTACTTC.

This clone was recorded only once. This chain uses TRBV24-1 with TRBJ2-7; D is unclear. Germline V gene data show CDR1 as KGHDR and CDR2 as SFDVKD. V was trimmed by 3 bases and J by 4 bases, leaving 12 bases between them. The CDR3 runs to 14 residues. CDR3: CATSDIDKSYEQYF. In DNA, the CDR3 is TGTGCCACCAGTGATATAGACAAATCATACGAGCAGTACTTC.